This TCR beta chain came from a study of blood T cell repertoires in COVID-19. Study at large: The study drew acute and convalescent COVID-19 samples from the United States, Italy and Spain. PBMCs, B-cell-depleted T cells, or T cells were the source of the cDNA or gDNA that made up the material.

Authors' processing steps: Amplification of reference gene primers was used by the study to estimate nucleated cell counts. Sequencing used immunoSEQ multiplex PCR; TCRdb keeps in-frame clones, though not all of them. D and trimming come from the DNA, and the V and J calls and clone size come from that table. The data contain approximately 220,000 clones, about nine tenths of them singletons. The clonotype originates from a man aged 40-55 years with acute or convalescent COVID-19. Sequenced: peripheral blood.

The CDR3 protein is CASSAGEKDRSIPYEQYF. As DNA, the CDR3 is TGTGCCAGCAGCGCGGGCGAAAAGGACAGGTCCATCCCATACGAGCAGTACTTC. This chain uses TRBV7-8 with TRBJ2-7, with 7 bases lining up with TRBD1. The CDR3 has 18 residues. Germline CDR1 SGHVS, CDR2 FQNEAQ. V shed 5 bases and J 4 bases; nucleotides not matched to a gene: 20.